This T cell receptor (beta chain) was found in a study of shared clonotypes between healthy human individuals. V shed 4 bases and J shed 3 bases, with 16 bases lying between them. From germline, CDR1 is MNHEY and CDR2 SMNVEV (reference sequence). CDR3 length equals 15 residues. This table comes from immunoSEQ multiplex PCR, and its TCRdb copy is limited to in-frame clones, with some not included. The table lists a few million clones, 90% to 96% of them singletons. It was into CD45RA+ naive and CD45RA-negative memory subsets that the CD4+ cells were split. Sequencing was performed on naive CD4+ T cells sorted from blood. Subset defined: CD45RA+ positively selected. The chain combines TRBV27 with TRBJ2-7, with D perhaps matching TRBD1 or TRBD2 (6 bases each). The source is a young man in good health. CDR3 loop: CASSSPRRGIYEQYF. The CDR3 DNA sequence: TGTGCCAGCAGTTCACCAAGGAGGGGGATCTACGAGCAGTACTTC.